This TCR beta chain was recorded in a study of blood T cell repertoires in COVID-19. Across the whole study: T cells, B-cell-depleted T cells, or PBMCs supplied cDNA or gDNA.

The participants were between about 18 and 90 years old and came from under 25 US areas. Donors of Cohort 3 who recovered were those that had two negative PCRs, clearance, or symptom resolution. Produced via immunoSEQ multiplex PCR; TCRdb's table is partial and in-frame only. The sample includes roughly 280,000 clones, 88% of them seen just once. J gave up 2 bases and V 6 bases, and 6 bases lay outside the gene matches. Germline V gene lookup returns CDR1 MDHEN and CDR2 SYDVKM. There are 14 residues in the CDR3. V is TRBV28 and J is TRBJ1-2; 7 bases are shared with TRBD1. Specimen: PBMCs or T cells enriched from blood (not recorded which). The receptor was isolated from a woman between 50 and 59 years old who had recovered from COVID-19. The CDR3 region has the DNA TGTGCCAGCAGCTCTCCGACAGGGAACTATGGCTACACCTTC. Protein product: CASSSPTGNYGYTF.